This entry lists 17 T cell receptor beta chains sequenced from one sample in a study of shared clonotypes between healthy human individuals (dated by TCRdb to about 2020). The library was generated by the immunoSEQ multiplex PCR assay. TCRdb re-hosts the immuneACCESS table, in-frame sequences only. Its copies lack some clones; in the studies checked, an unresolved V gene accounts for under half of them, and the cause for the rest is not known. This sample holds around 1.1 million clones; approximately 75% were observed only once. Of the sample, about 0.94% is held by the ten largest clones. The material sequenced was memory CD4+ T cells from PBMCs. What this sample's cell subset or site label stands for: CD45RA-negative fraction. The receptor source for this set is a man aged 18-30 years in good health. Some clones in this sample may be carry-over from other donors' samples.

This chain links TRBV19 with TRBJ2-5; D is possibly TRBD2 (5 bases). From germline, CDR1 is LNHDA and CDR2 SQIVND (reference sequence). The CDR3 covers 14 residues. The germline V and J ends were trimmed by 0 bases and 2 bases, with 7 bases remaining between them. CDR3 amino acids: CASSIEGSQETQYF. CDR3 coding DNA: TGTGCCAGTAGTATAGAAGGGAGTCAAGAGACCCAGTACTTC.

V and J are TRBV7-8 and TRBJ1-2; D gene unclear. CDR3 size: 14 residues. Trimming left V 5 bases short and J 1 base short, with 11 bases between. Per the germline V gene, CDR1 is SGHVS and CDR2 is FQNEAQ. The CDR3 protein is CASSADEINYGYTF. CDR3 nucleotide sequence: TGTGCCAGCAGCGCAGACGAGATTAACTATGGCTACACCTTC.

This rearrangement joins TRBV9 to TRBJ2-3, with D possibly TRBD2 on 6 matching bases. Per the germline V gene, CDR1 is SGDLS and CDR2 is YYNGEE. The CDR3 extends over 15 amino acids. The V and J ends lost 2 bases and 2 bases respectively, with 12 bases between them. The DNA of the CDR3 is TGTGCCAGCAGCGTCGGACTACCCTACACAGATACGCAGTATTTT. Translation gives CASSVGLPYTDTQYF.

This clone came up a few times. The DNA for the CDR3 is TGTGCCAGCAGTCGGGACAGGGCGGGCTACAATGAGCAGTTCTTC. Translated: CASSRDRAGYNEQFF. The J gene is TRBJ2-1, the V gene TRBV28; 9 bases fit TRBD1. This CDR3 contains 15 residues. The germline V gene encodes CDR1 MDHEN and CDR2 SYDVKM. With V trimmed by 5 bases and J by 3 bases, 5 bases remained unmatched.

This chain uses TRBV18 with TRBJ2-7; D not certain. Germline V gene lookup returns CDR1 KGHSH and CDR2 LQKENI. The CDR3 has 13 residues. V lost 1 base and J 2 bases, leaving 6 bases between the germline ends. The CDR3 sequence is CASSPRTPYEQYF. In nucleotides, the CDR3 is TGTGCCAGCTCACCACGAACTCCCTACGAGCAGTACTTC.

This clone was observed many times. V gene TRBV7-9 combines with J gene TRBJ1-5, with 10 bases fitting TRBD1. The CDR3 is 18 amino acids. CDR1 and CDR2 from the germline V gene are SEHNR and FQNEAQ (reference sequence). V was clipped by 1 base and J by 3 bases; unmatched bases: 9. DNA of the CDR3: TGTGCCAGCAGCTTAGACCCCCGGGGACAGGGGTTCAATCAGCCCCAGCATTTT. Amino acid sequence: CASSLDPRGQGFNQPQHF. Combining the CDR3 with reference TRBV7-9 and TRBJ1-5 gives the whole variable domain DTGVSQNPRHKITKRGQNVTFRCDPISEHNRLYWYRQTLGQGPEFLTYFQNEAQLEKSRLLSDRFSAERPKGSFSTLEIQRTEQGDSAMYLCASSLDPRGQGFNQPQHFGDGTRLSIL.

V gene TRBV5-1 combines with J gene TRBJ2-1; TRBD2 is a possible D gene (5 bases). Trimming removed 0 bases from V and 4 bases from J, with 14 bases in between. Germline lookup yields CDR1 SGHRS and CDR2 YFSETQ. CDR3 length: 16 residues. CDR3 bases: TGCGCCAGCAGCTTGGTCCCATTTCCGGGGTACAATGAGCAGTTCTTC. Amino acids: CASSLVPFPGYNEQFF.

The rearrangement joins TRBV29-1 to TRBJ2-3; tentatively, D is TRBD1 (5 bases). Trimming pared 5 bases from V and 3 bases from J, leaving 15 bases between. The CDR3 extends over 14 amino acids. The germline CDR1 and CDR2 sequences are SQVTM and ANQGSEA. As DNA, the CDR3 is TGCAGCGTTAGCGTGGGTGGGGCGACAGATACGCAGTATTTT. It codes for CSVSVGGATDTQYF.

This clone was seen only a few times. This chain joins TRBV30 and TRBJ2-1; maybe TRBD2 (6 bases). V dropped 7 bases and J dropped 7 bases, with 14 bases sitting between them. Germline V gene lookup returns CDR1 GTSNPN and CDR2 SVGIG (reference sequence). The CDR3 length is 12 residues. CDR3 nucleotide sequence: TGTGCCTTCGAGCGGGCGGGGAATGAGCAGTTCTTC. It yields the protein CAFERAGNEQFF.

The genes are TRBV27 and TRBJ1-5; 7 bases are shared with TRBD1. Germline V gene lookup returns CDR1 MNHEY and CDR2 SMNVEV (reference sequence). J gave up 4 bases and V 8 bases, and 14 bases lay outside the gene matches. The CDR3 spans 16 residues. The CDR3 nucleotides are TGTGCCAGCCAGACAGGGACTTCCTACCTGAATCAGCCCCAGCATTTT. Translated, it gives CASQTGTSYLNQPQHF.

V gene TRBV6-1 combines with J gene TRBJ1-3; TRBD1 matches at 8 bases. This CDR3 has 16 amino acids. The V gene's germline CDR1 is MNHNS and CDR2 SASEGT. Germline trimming cut 4 bases from V and 1 base from J; bases unmatched to any gene: 6. The CDR3 bases are TGTGCCAGCAGTGGTACAGGGGGTTCGTCTGGAAACACCATATATTTT. As protein: CASSGTGGSSGNTIYF.

This clone was picked up many times. The genes are TRBV6-1 and TRBJ1-1; D is unclear. CDR3 size: 14 residues. Deletions cut 1 base from V and 1 base from J, with 7 bases between. From germline, CDR1 is MNHNS and CDR2 SASEGT. CDR3 region: CASSEVYRNTEAFF. The CDR3 DNA reads as TGTGCCAGCAGTGAAGTTTACAGGAACACTGAAGCTTTCTTT.

The V call is TRBV19, the J call TRBJ2-4; 10 bases map to TRBD1. CDR3 size: 17 residues. With 4 bases clipped from V and 0 bases from J, the junction kept 6 bases outside the gene matches. Per germline, CDR1 LNHDA and CDR2 SQIVND (reference sequence). CDR3 protein: CASSTTGGELAKNIQYF. The CDR3, as DNA: TGTGCCAGTAGTACGACAGGGGGCGAACTAGCCAAAAACATTCAGTACTTC. Full variable domain (remainder filled in from reference TRBV19 and TRBJ2-4): DGGITQSPKYLFRKEGQNVTLSCEQNLNHDAMYWYRQDPGQGLRLIYYSQIVNDFQKGDIAEGYSVSREKKESFPLTVTSAQKNPTAFYLCASSTTGGELAKNIQYFGAGTRLSVL.

V is TRBV7-2 and J is TRBJ1-4, with 8 bases matching TRBD1. With V trimmed by 2 bases and J by 7 bases, 3 bases remained unmatched. In germline, CDR1 is SGHTA, CDR2 FQGNSA. CDR3 size: 14 residues. CDR3 nucleotides: TGTGCCAGCAGCTTACAGGGGGCGCGTGAAAAACTGTTTTTT. Protein product: CASSLQGAREKLFF.

The chain couples TRBV7-7 to TRBJ2-2; D gene uncertain. Between the trimmed V and J ends, which lost 8 bases and 1 base, there was a span of 2 bases. CDR1 is SSHAT, CDR2 FNYEAQ, per germline (reference sequence). This CDR3 has 11 residues. CDR3 loop: CASGNTGELFF. The CDR3 region has the DNA TGTGCCAGCGGGAACACCGGGGAGCTGTTTTTT.

The sample holds a few counts of this clone. This chain joins TRBV29-1 and TRBJ2-1; 9 nucleotides align to TRBD2. The CDR3 runs to 13 residues. The ends lost 3 bases at V and 15 bases at J; junction bases unmatched: 12. Germline V gives CDR1 SQVTM, CDR2 ANQGSEA. The CDR3 coding sequence is TGCAGCGTTGATCACGGCGGCGGGAGGGTGCCGTTCTTC. Translation gives CSVDHGGGRVPFF.

V gene TRBV6-1 combines with J gene TRBJ1-5; the D gene is possibly TRBD1 (5 bases). The V and J ends lost 6 bases and 3 bases respectively, with 15 bases between them. Looked up from germline, CDR1 is MNHNS and CDR2 is SASEGT. CDR3 length: 15 amino acids. The CDR3 bases are TGTGCCAGCAGCCCCCGGGACCGCGACAATCAGCCCCAGCATTTT. The encoded protein is CASSPRDRDNQPQHF.